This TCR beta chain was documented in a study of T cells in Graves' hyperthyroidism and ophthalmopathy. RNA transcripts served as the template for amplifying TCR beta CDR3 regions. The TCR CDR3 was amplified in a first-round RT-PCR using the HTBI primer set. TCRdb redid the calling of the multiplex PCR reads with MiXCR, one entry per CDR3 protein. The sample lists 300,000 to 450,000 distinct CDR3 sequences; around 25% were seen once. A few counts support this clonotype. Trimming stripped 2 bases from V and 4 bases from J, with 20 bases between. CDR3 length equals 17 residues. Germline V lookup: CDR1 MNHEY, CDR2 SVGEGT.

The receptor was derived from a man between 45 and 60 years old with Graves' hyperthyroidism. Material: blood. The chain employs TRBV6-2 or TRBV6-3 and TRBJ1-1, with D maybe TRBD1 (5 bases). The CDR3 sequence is CASSYGPGGPSGTEAFF. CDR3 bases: TGTGCCAGCAGTTACGGGCCGGGGGGACCCTCCGGCACTGAAGCTTTCTTT.